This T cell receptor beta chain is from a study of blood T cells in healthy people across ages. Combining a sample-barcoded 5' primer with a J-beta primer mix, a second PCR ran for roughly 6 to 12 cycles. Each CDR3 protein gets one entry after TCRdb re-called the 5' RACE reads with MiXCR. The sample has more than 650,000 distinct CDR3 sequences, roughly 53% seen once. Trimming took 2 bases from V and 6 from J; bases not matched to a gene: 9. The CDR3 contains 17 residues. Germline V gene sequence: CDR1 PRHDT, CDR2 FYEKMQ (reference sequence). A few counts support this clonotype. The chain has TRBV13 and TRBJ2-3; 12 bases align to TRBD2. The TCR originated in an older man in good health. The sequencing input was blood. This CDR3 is CASSLILAGGPPDTQYF. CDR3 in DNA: TGTGCCAGCAGCTTAATACTAGCGGGAGGACCGCCGGATACGCAGTATTTT. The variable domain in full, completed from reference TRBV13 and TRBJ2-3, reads AAGVIQSPRHLIKEKRETATLKCYPIPRHDTVYWYQQGPGQDPQFLISFYEKMQSDKGSIPDRFSAQQFSDYHSELNMSSLELGDSALYFCASSLILAGGPPDTQYFGPGTRLTVL.